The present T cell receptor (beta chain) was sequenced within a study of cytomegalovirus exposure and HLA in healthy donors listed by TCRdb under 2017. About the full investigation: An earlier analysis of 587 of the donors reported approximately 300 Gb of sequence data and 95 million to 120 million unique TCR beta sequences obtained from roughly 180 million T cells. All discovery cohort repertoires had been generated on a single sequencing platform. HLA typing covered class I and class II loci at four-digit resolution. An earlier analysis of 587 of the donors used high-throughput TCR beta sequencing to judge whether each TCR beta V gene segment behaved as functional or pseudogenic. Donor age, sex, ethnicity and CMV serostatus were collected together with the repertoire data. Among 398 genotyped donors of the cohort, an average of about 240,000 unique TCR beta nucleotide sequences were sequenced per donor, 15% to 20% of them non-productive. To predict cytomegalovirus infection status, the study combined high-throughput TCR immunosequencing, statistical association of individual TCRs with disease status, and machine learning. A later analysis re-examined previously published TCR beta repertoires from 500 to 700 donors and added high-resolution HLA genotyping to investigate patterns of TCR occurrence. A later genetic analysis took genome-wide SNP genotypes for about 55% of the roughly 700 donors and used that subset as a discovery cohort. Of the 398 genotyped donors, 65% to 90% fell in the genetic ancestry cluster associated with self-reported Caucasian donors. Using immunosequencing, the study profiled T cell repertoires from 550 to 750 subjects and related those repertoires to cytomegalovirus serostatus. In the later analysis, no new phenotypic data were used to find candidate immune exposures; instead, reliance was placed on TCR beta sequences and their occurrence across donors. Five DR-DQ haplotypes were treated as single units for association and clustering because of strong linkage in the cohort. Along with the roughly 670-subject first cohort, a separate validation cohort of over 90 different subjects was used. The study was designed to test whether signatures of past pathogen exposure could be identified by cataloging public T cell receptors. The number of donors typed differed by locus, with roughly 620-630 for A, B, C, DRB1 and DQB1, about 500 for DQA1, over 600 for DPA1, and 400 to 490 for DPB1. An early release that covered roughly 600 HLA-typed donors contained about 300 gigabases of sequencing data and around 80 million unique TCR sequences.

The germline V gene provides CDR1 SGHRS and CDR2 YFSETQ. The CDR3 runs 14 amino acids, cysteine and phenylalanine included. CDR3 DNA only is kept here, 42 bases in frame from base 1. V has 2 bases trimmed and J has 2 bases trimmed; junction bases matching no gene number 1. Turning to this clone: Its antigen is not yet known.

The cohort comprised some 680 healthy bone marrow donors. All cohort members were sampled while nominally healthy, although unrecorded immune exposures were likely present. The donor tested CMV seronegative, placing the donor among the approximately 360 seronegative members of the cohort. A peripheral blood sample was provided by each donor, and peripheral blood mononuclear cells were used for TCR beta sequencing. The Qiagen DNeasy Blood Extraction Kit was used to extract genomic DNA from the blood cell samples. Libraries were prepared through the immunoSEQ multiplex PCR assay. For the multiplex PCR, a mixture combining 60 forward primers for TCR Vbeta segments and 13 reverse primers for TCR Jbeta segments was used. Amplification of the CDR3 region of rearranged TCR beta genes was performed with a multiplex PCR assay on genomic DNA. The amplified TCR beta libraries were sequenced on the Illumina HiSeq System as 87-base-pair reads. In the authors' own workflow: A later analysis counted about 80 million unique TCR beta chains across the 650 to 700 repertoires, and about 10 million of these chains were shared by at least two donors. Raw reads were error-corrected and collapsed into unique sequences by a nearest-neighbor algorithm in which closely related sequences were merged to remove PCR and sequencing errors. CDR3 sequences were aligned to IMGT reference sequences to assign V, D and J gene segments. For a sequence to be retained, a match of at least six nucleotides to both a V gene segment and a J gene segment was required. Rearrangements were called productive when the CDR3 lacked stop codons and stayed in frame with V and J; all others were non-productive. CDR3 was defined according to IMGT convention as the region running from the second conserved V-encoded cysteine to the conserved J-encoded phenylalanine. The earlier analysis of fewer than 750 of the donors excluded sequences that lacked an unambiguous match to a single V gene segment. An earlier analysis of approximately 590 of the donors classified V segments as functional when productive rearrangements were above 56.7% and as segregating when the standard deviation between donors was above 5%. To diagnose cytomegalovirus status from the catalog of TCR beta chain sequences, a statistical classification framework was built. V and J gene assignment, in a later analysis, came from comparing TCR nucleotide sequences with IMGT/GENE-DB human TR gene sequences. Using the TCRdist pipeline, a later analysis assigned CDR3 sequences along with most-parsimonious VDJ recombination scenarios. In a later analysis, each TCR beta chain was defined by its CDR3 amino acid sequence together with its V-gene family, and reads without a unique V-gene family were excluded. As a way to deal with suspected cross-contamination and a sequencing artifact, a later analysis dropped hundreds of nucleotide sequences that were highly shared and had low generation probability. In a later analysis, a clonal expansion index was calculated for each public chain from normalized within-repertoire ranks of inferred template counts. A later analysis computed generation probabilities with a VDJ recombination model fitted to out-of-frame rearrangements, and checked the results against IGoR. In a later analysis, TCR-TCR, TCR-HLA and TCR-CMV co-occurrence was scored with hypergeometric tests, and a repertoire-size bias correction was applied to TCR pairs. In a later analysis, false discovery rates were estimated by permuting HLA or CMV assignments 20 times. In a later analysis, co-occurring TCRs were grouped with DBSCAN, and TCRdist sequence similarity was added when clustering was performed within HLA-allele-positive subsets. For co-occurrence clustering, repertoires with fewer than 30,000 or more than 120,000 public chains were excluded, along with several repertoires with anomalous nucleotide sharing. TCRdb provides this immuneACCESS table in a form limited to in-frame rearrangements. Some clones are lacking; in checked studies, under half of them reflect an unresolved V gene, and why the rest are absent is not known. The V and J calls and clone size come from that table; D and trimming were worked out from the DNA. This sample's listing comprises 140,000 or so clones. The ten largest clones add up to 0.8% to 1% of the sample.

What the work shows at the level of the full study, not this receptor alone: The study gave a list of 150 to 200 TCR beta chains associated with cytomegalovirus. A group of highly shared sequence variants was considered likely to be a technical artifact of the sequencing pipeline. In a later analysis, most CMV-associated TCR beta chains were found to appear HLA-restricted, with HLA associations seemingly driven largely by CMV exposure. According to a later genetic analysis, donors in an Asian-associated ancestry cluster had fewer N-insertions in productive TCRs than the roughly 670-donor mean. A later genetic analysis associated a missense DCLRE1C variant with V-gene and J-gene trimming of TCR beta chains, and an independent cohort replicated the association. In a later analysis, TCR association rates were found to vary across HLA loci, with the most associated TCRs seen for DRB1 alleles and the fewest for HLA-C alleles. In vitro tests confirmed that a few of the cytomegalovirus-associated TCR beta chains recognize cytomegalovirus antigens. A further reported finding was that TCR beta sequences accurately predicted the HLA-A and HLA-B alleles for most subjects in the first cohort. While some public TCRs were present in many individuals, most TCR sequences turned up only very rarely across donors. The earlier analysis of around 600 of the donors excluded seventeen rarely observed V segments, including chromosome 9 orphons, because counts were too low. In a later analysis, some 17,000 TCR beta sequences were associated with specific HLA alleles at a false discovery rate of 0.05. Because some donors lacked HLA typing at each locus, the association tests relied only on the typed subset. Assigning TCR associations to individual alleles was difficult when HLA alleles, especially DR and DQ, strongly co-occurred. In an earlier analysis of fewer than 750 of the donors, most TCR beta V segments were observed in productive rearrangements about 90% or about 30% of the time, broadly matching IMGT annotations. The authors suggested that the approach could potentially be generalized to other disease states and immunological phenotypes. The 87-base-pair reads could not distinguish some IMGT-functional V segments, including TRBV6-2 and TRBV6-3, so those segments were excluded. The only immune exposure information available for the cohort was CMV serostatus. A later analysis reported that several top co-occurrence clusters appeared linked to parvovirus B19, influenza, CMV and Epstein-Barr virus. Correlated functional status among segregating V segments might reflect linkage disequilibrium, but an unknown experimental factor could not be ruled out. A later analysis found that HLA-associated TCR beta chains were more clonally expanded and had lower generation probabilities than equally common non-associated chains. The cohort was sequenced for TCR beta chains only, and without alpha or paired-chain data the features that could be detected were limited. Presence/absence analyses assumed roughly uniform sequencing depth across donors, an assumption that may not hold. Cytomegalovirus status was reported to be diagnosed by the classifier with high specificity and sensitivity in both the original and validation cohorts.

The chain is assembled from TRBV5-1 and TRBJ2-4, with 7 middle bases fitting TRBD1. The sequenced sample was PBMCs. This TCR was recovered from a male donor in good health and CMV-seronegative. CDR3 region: CASSLQGSKNIQYF. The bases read TGCGCCAGCAGCTTACAGGGGTCCAAAAACATTCAGTACTTC.